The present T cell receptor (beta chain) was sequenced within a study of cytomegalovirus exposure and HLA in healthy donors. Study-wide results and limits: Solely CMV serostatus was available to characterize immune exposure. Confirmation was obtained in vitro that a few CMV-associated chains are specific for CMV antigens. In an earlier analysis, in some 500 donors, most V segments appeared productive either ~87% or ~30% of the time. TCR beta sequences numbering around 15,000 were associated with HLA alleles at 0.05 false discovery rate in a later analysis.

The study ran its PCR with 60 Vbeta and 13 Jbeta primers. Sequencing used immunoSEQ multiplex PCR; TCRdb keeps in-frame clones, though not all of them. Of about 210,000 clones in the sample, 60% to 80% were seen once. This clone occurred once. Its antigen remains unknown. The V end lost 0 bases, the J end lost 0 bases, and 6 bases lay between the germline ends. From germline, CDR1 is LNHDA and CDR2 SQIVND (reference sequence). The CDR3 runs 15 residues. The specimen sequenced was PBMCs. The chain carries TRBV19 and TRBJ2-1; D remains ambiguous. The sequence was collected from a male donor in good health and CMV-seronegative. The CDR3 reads CASSIEESSYNEQFF. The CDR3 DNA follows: TGTGCCAGTAGTATAGAGGAGAGCTCCTACAATGAGCAGTTCTTC.